The 5 T cell receptor beta chains below come from one sample, sequenced in a study of CD8 T cell repertoires and HIV-1 epitope variants. Which antigens these TCRs recognize remains unknown. The method was immunoSEQ multiplex PCR; TCRdb's version includes in-frame clones alone and lacks a portion of them. The data show around 6,000 clones, about three quarters seen once. The sequenced sample was cultured CD8+ T cells derived from PBMCs. These receptors were collected from a male donor with HIV.

The chain has TRBV9 and TRBJ2-3, with D unresolved. CDR1 is SGDLS and CDR2 is YYNGEE in the germline V gene. Trimming removed 2 bases at V and 5 bases at J, with 15 bases between. The CDR3 is 15 residues long. The CDR3 DNA follows: TGTGCCAGCAGCGTTAGCTGGGTCCAATTAGATACGCAGTATTTT. Translating it yields CASSVSWVQLDTQYF.

The gene calls are TRBV6-5 and TRBJ1-5, with unresolved D. CDR3 length: 13 residues. Germline CDR1 is MNHEY and CDR2 is SVGAGI. Trimming removed 6 bases at V and 4 bases at J, with 10 bases between. The CDR3 is CASSPWVNQPQHF. CDR3 coding DNA: TGTGCCAGCAGCCCATGGGTGAATCAGCCCCAGCATTTT.

This chain joins TRBV5-1 and TRBJ2-2; weak D call: TRBD1 (6 bases). Trimming cost V 4 bases and J 6 bases, with 13 bases left between them. The germline gives CDR1 SGHRS, CDR2 YFSETQ. The CDR3 covers 14 residues. As DNA, the CDR3 is TGCGCCAGCAGCCAAGGGGGTCTCCCCGGGGAGCTGTTTTTT. Its protein is CASSQGGLPGELFF.

In its sample, this clone was seen a few times. The chain employs TRBV27 and TRBJ2-7; weak D call: TRBD1 (7 bases). The CDR3 spans 17 residues. The V end was cut by 2 bases, the J end by 4 bases, with 21 bases between. CDR1 MNHEY and CDR2 SMNVEV come from the germline V gene (reference sequence). The DNA of the CDR3 is TGTGCCAGCAGTTTAAGAACTTCAGAGACAGGGAGGTACGAGCAGTACTTC. Its protein is CASSLRTSETGRYEQYF.

This clone occurred a few times. V and J are TRBV5-1 and TRBJ1-2; D is possibly TRBD1 (5 bases). Trimming took off 0 bases at V and 6 bases at J, with 9 bases between the two ends. Germline CDR1 SGHRS, CDR2 YFSETQ. This CDR3 is built from 13 residues. The CDR3, as DNA: TGCGCCAGCAGCTTGGGGGGCGAGGATGGCTACACCTTC. Encoded protein: CASSLGGEDGYTF.